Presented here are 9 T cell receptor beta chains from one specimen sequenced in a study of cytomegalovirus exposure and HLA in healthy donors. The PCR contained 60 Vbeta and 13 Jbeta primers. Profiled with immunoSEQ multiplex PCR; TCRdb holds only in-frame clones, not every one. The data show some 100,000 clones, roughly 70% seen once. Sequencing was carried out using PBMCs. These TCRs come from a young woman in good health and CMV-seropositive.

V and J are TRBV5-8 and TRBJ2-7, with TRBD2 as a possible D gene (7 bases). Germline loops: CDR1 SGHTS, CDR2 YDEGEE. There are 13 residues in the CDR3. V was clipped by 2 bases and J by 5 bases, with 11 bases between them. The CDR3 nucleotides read TGTGCCAGCAGCTTAGGGGGAGGGAACGAGCAGTACTTC. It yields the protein CASSLGGGNEQYF.

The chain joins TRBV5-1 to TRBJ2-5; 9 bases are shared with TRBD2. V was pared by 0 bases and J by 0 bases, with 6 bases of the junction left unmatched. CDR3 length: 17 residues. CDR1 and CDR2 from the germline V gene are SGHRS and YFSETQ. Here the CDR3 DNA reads TGCGCCAGCAGCTTGGGCTTCTCTAGCGGGAACCAAGAGACCCAGTACTTC. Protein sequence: CASSLGFSSGNQETQYF.

The CDR3 DNA reads TGTGCCAGCAGTTTAACGCAGGGGGCTATTAACACTGAAGCTTTCTTT. Its translation is CASSLTQGAINTEAFF. The chain couples TRBV28 to TRBJ1-1; 8 nucleotides line up with TRBD1. V shed 2 bases and J 2 bases; nucleotides not matched to a gene: 7. Germline CDR1 is MDHEN and CDR2 is SYDVKM. This CDR3 spans 16 amino acids.

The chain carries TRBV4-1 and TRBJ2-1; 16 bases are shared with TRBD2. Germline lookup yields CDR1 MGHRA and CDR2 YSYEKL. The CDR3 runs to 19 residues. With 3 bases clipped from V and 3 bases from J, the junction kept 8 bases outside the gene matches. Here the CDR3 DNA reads TGCGCCAGCAGCCACCCGGGACTAGCGGGAGGGCCCCACTACAATGAGCAGTTCTTC. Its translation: CASSHPGLAGGPHYNEQFF.

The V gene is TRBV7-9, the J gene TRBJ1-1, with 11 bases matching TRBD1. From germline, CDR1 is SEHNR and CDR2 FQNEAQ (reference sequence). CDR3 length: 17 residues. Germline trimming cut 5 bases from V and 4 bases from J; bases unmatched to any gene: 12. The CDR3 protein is CASSPRTGGHPATEAFF. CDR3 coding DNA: TGTGCCAGCAGCCCCCGGACAGGGGGCCACCCAGCCACTGAAGCTTTCTTT.

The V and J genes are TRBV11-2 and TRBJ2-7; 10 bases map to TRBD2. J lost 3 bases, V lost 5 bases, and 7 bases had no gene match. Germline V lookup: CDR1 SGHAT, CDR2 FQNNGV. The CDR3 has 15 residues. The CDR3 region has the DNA TGTGCCAGCAGCCCTCCGGCTAGCGGGAGCTACGAGCAGTACTTC. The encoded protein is CASSPPASGSYEQYF. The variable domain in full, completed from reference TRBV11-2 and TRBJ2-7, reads EAGVAQSPRYKIIEKRQSVAFWCNPISGHATLYWYQQILGQGPKLLIQFQNNGVVDDSQLPKDRFSAERLKGVDSTLKIQPAKLEDSAVYLCASSPPASGSYEQYFGPGTRLTVT.

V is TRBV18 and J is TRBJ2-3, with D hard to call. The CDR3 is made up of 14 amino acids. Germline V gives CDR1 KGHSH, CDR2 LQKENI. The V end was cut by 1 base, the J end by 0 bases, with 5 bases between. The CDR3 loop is CASSPQESTDTQYF. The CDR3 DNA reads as TGTGCCAGCTCACCACAAGAGAGCACAGATACGCAGTATTTT.

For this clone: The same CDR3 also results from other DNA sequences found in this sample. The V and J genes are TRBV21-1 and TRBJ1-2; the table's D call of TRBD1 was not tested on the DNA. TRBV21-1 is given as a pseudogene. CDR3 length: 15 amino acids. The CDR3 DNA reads TGTGCCAGCAGCGCCGGGACAGGGCTTAGAAATGGCTACACCTTC. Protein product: CASSAGTGLRNGYTF.

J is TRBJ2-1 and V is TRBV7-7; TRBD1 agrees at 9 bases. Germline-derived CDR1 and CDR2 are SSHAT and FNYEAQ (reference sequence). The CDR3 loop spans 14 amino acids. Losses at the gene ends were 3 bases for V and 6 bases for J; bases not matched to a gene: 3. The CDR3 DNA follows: TGTGCCAGCAGCTTGGGGACAGGGACCAATGAGCAGTTCTTC. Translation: CASSLGTGTNEQFF.